These T cell receptor beta chains were read from a single sample in a study of blood T cell repertoires in COVID-19. Here immunoSEQ multiplex PCR was the method, and the copy in TCRdb shows in-frame clones only, minus some. The data contain tens of thousands of clones, roughly 90% of them singletons. Sequencing was done on a sample of peripheral blood. These receptor sequences come from a woman older than 75 with acute or convalescent COVID-19. CDR3s include the opening cysteine and the closing phenylalanine or tryptophan. The order of the fields is D gene, V gene, J gene, clone size, CDR3 DNA, CDR3 protein. The D gene is left open where the match is weak. Some rows have no size entry. The others give once, few or many, or a class for an expanded clone.

.	TRBV30	TRBJ1-5	.	TGTGCCTGGAGTAGGAGGGATGATCAGCCCCAGCATTTT	CAWSRRDDQPQHF
TRBD2	TRBV7-2	TRBJ2-1	.	TGTGCCAGCAGCCCTGGACTAGCGGAAAATGAGCAGTTCTTC	CASSPGLAENEQFF
TRBD1	TRBV11-2	TRBJ2-7	.	TGTGCCAGCAGCCGCGTCCTCGGGACAGGGGATTACGAGCAGTACTTC	CASSRVLGTGDYEQYF
TRBD1	TRBV5-1	TRBJ2-7	.	TGCGCCAGCAGCTTGGCGGGCACAGGGGGCTATTCCTACGAGCAGTACTTC	CASSLAGTGGYSYEQYF
.	TRBV11-2	TRBJ1-1	.	TGTGCCAGCAGCCCCCGGGACAAGAACACTGAAGCTTTCTTT	CASSPRDKNTEAFF
.	TRBV10-3	TRBJ1-1	.	TGTGCCATCAGTGGTTTAGGGGTTGGCACTGAAGCTTTCTTT	CAISGLGVGTEAFF
TRBD1	TRBV28	TRBJ1-4	.	TGTGCCAGCGGGTTCAGGGGGCGCGGAACTAATGAAAAACTGTTTTTT	CASGFRGRGTNEKLFF
.	TRBV30	TRBJ1-1	.	TGTGCCTGGAGTTCCCTCCCGGGAGGGGACACTGAAGCTTTCTTT	CAWSSLPGGDTEAFF
.	TRBV11-2	TRBJ1-3	.	TGTGCCAGCAGCTCCGGCAGGGGAAACACCATATATTTT	CASSSGRGNTIYF
TRBD2	TRBV13	TRBJ2-1	.	TGTGCCAGCAGCGCCTCTAGCGGAAGCTCCTACAATGAGCAGTTCTTC	CASSASSGSSYNEQFF
.	TRBV11-2	TRBJ1-4	.	TGTGCCAGCAGCTTAGACATCGGGGTCAGTGAAAAACTGTTTTTT	CASSLDIGVSEKLFF
.	TRBV23-1	TRBJ2-3	.	TGCGCCAGCAGCCAAAGTAAGAAACAGGTCCTAAGCCCAGATACGCAGTATTTT	CASSQSKKQVLSPDTQYF
.	TRBV21-1	TRBJ1-1	.	TGTGCCAGCAGCAAAGCCCGAGTTAACACTGAAGCTTTCTTT	CASSKARVNTEAFF
.	TRBV12-5	TRBJ2-7	.	TGTGCTAGTGGTTTGGTTCTTAGCGGAATCTCCTACGAGCAGTACTTC	CASGLVLSGISYEQYF
.	TRBV7-2	TRBJ1-2	.	TGTGCCAGCATCCCGGGGGAGGGGATCAACTATGGCTACACCTTC	CASIPGEGINYGYTF
.	TRBV6-5	TRBJ2-3	.	TGTGCCAGCAGTTTGGAGGGACGGGGAGATACGCAGTATTTT	CASSLEGRGDTQYF
.	TRBV7-3	TRBJ1-1	.	TGTGCCAGCAGCTTAAGGTGGGGGGGCGCGGGCACTGAAGCTTTCTTT	CASSLRWGGAGTEAFF
TRBD1	TRBV19	TRBJ1-2	once	TGTGCCAGTAATTCCGGGACAGCCCAAAACTATGGCTACACCTTC	CASNSGTAQNYGYTF
TRBD2	TRBV7-8	TRBJ2-2	.	TGTGCCAGCAGCCCCCTCGGGACTACCAAGCAAACCGGGGAGCTGTTTTTT	CASSPLGTTKQTGELFF
TRBD1	TRBV4-2	TRBJ1-1	.	TGTGCCAGCAGCCAAGGAAGGGGGCGGAACACTGAAGCTTTCTTT	CASSQGRGRNTEAFF
.	TRBV29-1	TRBJ2-1	few	TGCAGCGTTGACAAAGATCGGACAGTATACAATGAGCAGTTCTTC	CSVDKDRTVYNEQFF
.	TRBV11-3	TRBJ1-1	.	TGTGCCAGCAGCTTTCGGGTTGACACTGAAGCTTTCTTT	CASSFRVDTEAFF
TRBD1	TRBV6-5	TRBJ2-7	.	TGTGCCAGCAGTACCATAGGGACAGGGGCCTACGAGCAGTACTTC	CASSTIGTGAYEQYF
TRBD1	TRBV12-3/TRBV12-4	TRBJ2-7	once	TGTGCCAGCAGCCCGGGACAGGGCTACGAGCAGTACTTC	CASSPGQGYEQYF
TRBD1	TRBV25-1	TRBJ2-5	.	TGTGCCAGCAGCCAAAGGGGGACAGGGGGCCCCCAAGAGACCCAGTACTTC	CASSQRGTGGPQETQYF
.	TRBV29-1	TRBJ1-2	.	TGCAGCGTTGAAGATAGGCAGGTTGCTGGCTACACCTTC	CSVEDRQVAGYTF